This TCR beta chain is drawn from a study of T cells in localized non-small cell lung cancer (dated by TCRdb to 2018 to 2021). In the study overall: T cell repertoires of 200 to 250 early-stage NSCLC patients were analyzed, with tumors being compared against uninvolved tumor-adjacent lungs. The cohort was made up of approximately 250 treatment-naive NSCLC patients whose localized lung tumors had been resected. NSCLC patients had a mean age of approximately 70 years, and 129 were male and 85 to 110 female. Overall study outcomes, separate from this receptor: Longer overall survival was associated with higher T cell density in blood, whereas shorter survival was associated with higher clonality in adjacent lung. Because multi-region tumor sequencing was not done, intratumor heterogeneity could not be ruled out. Since the design was exploratory, TCR variables were selected using unadjusted p-values with no false-discovery rate correction. Of the top 100 tumor clones, a median of approximately 60 were detected in paired uninvolved adjacent lung; under 30 were also among that lung's top 100. The highest T cell clonality was observed in uninvolved tumor-adjacent lung, where clonality exceeded that of tumor, suggesting that antigenic responses were more focused in uninvolved tumor-adjacent lung.

TCR beta CDR3 regions were sequenced from DNA using the immunoSEQ Assay. Per the source publication's procedure: To compute T cell density, TCR beta template counts were normalized to usable DNA, which was estimated by amplifying housekeeping genes. Richness was estimated with the preseqR package, extrapolating to 400,000 templates for PBMC samples and 120,000 templates for tissue samples. Clonality was defined by subtracting Pielou's evenness from one. Tissue-enriched TCRs were identified through differential abundance testing performed on productive amino-acid clonotypes, with a minimum total count of 5 and an alpha of 0.1. The Jaccard Index and the Morisita Overlap Index were used to measure repertoire overlap between compartments. GLIPH grouped TCR beta CDR3s together with public tetramer-defined viral CDR3s, and a viral motif had to include at least three viral sequences and show V-gene enrichment. TCRdb holds this immuneACCESS table with in-frame rearrangements only. Some clones are missing; in checked studies, unresolved V genes explain under half, and the rest has no known cause. V, J and clone size were drawn from that table, and D and trimming were deduced from the DNA. This sample gives about 39,000 clones in total; about 76% of them show up just once. The ten largest account for less than 45% of the sample.

Notes on this clone: It has no known antigen specificity. No much larger clone exists at a distance of one base, and base qualities are not known.

At diagnosis, tumor, uninvolved tumor-adjacent lung and peripheral blood were collected and then preserved as a mix of FFPE and fresh-frozen material. For TCR repertoire profiling, blood samples were analyzed as peripheral blood mononuclear cells. From the cysteine through the phenylalanine, the CDR3 covers 18 amino acids. Kept here is only the CDR3 DNA, which spans 54 bases and is read in frame from base 1. V is pared back by 5 bases and J by 0 bases, with 19 bases lying between the germline termini. CDR1 and CDR2 are read off the germline V gene as MNHGY and SVAAGI. The sequence was obtained from a woman aged 40-69 years with stage II squamous cell lung carcinoma. Recombination linked TRBV6-9 to TRBJ1-4, and TRBD1 may be the D gene, going by 5 matching bases. Source: PBMCs, taken before any cancer treatment. The CDR3 protein sequence reads: CASSPWAGTPATNEKLFF. DNA sequence: TGTGCCAGCAGTCCGTGGGCAGGGACCCCTGCAACTAATGAAAAACTGTTTTTT.